This entry concerns a single T cell receptor beta chain. Its antigen is unknown. TCRdb processed the 5' RACE reads anew with MiXCR; each CDR3 protein has one entry. Of 150,000 to 200,000 distinct CDR3 sequences listed, 20% to 25% were seen once; the top ten hold under 25%. The CDR3 is 15 amino acids. Trimming took 6 bases from V and 4 from J, leaving 16 bases between them. Germline lookup yields CDR1 MNHEY and CDR2 SMNVEV (reference sequence). The data were taken from a study of T-cell memory formation after mild COVID-19. Turning to the study itself: TCR clusters were mostly donor specific.

The study's findings and limits: The study found contracting CD4+ clones mainly in CM and EM and contracting CD8+ clones in EMRA.

This sequence joins TRBV27 and TRBJ2-1; a possible D gene is TRBD2 (5 bases). Sequenced: PBMCs or a T cell subset sorted from them (not recorded which). The origin of this receptor is an adult woman who had mild COVID-19 (a few samples of this study predate the infection). Cell type and time point are not known. CDR3 sequence reads: CASRLKLVRYNEQFF. DNA of the CDR3: TGTGCCAGCAGATTAAAACTAGTCCGATACAATGAGCAGTTCTTC.